The next 17 T cell receptor beta chains were all read from a single sample in a study of blood T cell repertoires in COVID-19. TCRdb keeps only in-frame clones here, not all; method: immunoSEQ multiplex PCR. This sample has under 50,000 clones; about three quarters occur once, and the top ten carry 15% to 20%. What was sequenced was peripheral blood. The receptors were sampled from a human donor with active or convalescent COVID-19. The donor label of this sample is uncertain.

CDR3 nucleotide sequence: TGTGCCAGCAGCCTTAGCGGGAGGGGGACAGATACGCAGTATTTT. This translates into CASSLSGRGTDTQYF. The chain joins TRBV11-1 to TRBJ2-3; 11 nucleotides align to TRBD2. The CDR3 runs to 15 residues. Germline CDR1 SGHAT, CDR2 FQDESV (reference sequence). Trimming took 5 bases from V and 3 from J; bases not matched to a gene: 4.

The chain is built from TRBV27 and TRBJ1-6; 8 bases match TRBD1. J lost 7 bases, V lost 3 bases, and 11 bases had no gene match. Germline V gene sequence: CDR1 MNHEY, CDR2 SMNVEV (reference sequence). The CDR3 contains 17 residues. The CDR3 loop reads CASSLDIPQGANSPLHF. Here the CDR3 DNA reads TGTGCCAGCAGTTTGGATATTCCTCAGGGGGCGAATTCACCCCTCCACTTT.

The V and J genes are TRBV5-6 and TRBJ2-3; 8 nucleotides agree with TRBD1. V trimming: 0 bases; J trimming: 3 bases; junction bases outside the gene matches: 6. The CDR3 has 16 residues. CDR1 and CDR2 from the germline V gene are SGHDT and YYEEEE. The CDR3 region is CASSLDGQGRTDTQYF. The CDR3, as DNA: TGTGCCAGCAGCTTGGATGGACAGGGCCGTACAGATACGCAGTATTTT. Drawing the rest from reference TRBV5-6 and TRBJ2-3, the complete variable domain is DAGVTQSPTHLIKTRGQQVTLRCSPKSGHDTVSWYQQALGQGPQFIFQYYEEEERQRGNFPDRFSGHQFPNYSSELNVNALLLGDSALYLCASSLDGQGRTDTQYFGPGTRLTVL.

This clone was picked up one time. The CDR3 loop reads CASRPGQGFSETQYF. The DNA for the CDR3 is TGTGCCAGCAGGCCGGGACAGGGATTTTCGGAGACCCAGTACTTC. This chain links TRBV28 with TRBJ2-5, with TRBD1 matching over 9 bases. The germline CDR1 and CDR2 sequences are MDHEN and SYDVKM. V lost 6 bases to trimming and J lost 5 bases; unmatched junction nucleotides: 10. The CDR3 is 15 amino acids.

CDR3 DNA: TGTGCCGAATGGACAGGGCCTGGCTACACCTTC. It yields the protein CAEWTGPGYTF. This chain links TRBV30 with TRBJ1-2; the match to TRBD1 covers 8 bases. After removal of 8 bases from V and 7 bases from J, the junction contained 6 bases not matched to a gene. There are 11 residues in the CDR3. The germline gives CDR1 GTSNPN, CDR2 SVGIG (reference sequence).

J is TRBJ1-1 and V is TRBV4-1; D unclear. V was clipped by 3 bases and J by 8 bases, with 19 bases between them. CDR3 size: 15 residues. The germline CDR1 and CDR2 sequences are MGHRA and YSYEKL. CDR3: CASSQLGPPAIEAFF. CDR3 in DNA: TGCGCCAGCAGCCAGCTGGGCCCTCCGGCTATCGAAGCTTTCTTT.

The chain combines TRBV5-1 with TRBJ2-2; 7 bases align to TRBD1. The CDR3 has 13 residues. Germline V CDR1 and CDR2: SGHRS, YFSETQ. The ends lost 4 bases at V and 6 bases at J; junction bases unmatched: 3. The CDR3: CASSIQGSGELFF. CDR3 DNA: TGCGCCAGCAGCATACAGGGGTCCGGGGAGCTGTTTTTT.

The chain carries TRBV7-2 and TRBJ2-5; 11 bases line up with TRBD1. The CDR3 spans 16 residues. The V and J ends lost 1 base and 2 bases, in that order; junction bases with no gene match: 3. In germline, CDR1 is SGHTA, CDR2 FQGNSA. This CDR3 is CASSLEGTGGQETQYF. CDR3 nucleotides: TGTGCCAGCAGCTTAGAAGGGACAGGGGGGCAAGAGACCCAGTACTTC.

The gene calls are TRBV6-6 and TRBJ2-2; 9 nucleotides agree with TRBD2. The CDR3 is 15 residues long. V shed 8 bases and J 2 bases; nucleotides not matched to a gene: 6. CDR1 and CDR2 from the germline V gene are MNHNY and SVGAGI (reference sequence). The CDR3 DNA sequence: TGTGCCAGCTGCGGGACTAGCAGTAACACCGGGGAGCTGTTTTTT. Its translation: CASCGTSSNTGELFF.

The chain couples TRBV2 to TRBJ2-5; D is perhaps TRBD1 (5 bases). Trimming shortened V by 11 bases and J by 2 bases, and 12 bases separated the two germline ends. The CDR3 is 12 amino acids. CDR1 is SNHLY, CDR2 FYNNEI, per germline. The CDR3 protein is CAGRTKQETQYF. CDR3 sequence (DNA): TGTGCCGGGCGGACAAAGCAAGAGACCCAGTACTTC.

The chain is built from TRBV19 and TRBJ1-2; D possibly corresponds to TRBD1 (5 bases). Trimming took off 3 bases at V and 6 bases at J, with 14 bases between the two ends. This CDR3 has 14 residues. The germline CDR1 and CDR2 sequences are LNHDA and SQIVND (reference sequence). The chain's CDR3 is CASSIWQGPHGYTF. Written as DNA, the CDR3 is TGTGCCAGTAGTATCTGGCAGGGCCCTCATGGCTACACCTTC.

The gene calls are TRBV14 and TRBJ1-3; 7 bases map to TRBD1. The germline gives CDR1 SGHDN, CDR2 FVKESK. V lost 4 bases and J lost 0; bases outside the gene matches: 3. This CDR3 comprises 15 residues. The CDR3 reads CASSRDSFSGNTIYF. The CDR3 DNA reads as TGTGCCAGCAGCCGGGACAGTTTCTCTGGAAACACCATATATTTT.

The V call is TRBV10-2, the J call TRBJ1-5; D remains ambiguous. The CDR3 sequence is 13 residues long. Trimming left V 2 bases short and J 4 bases short, with 6 bases between. Germline V lookup: CDR1 WSHSY, CDR2 SAAADI. CDR3 residues: CASSESWNQPQHF. The DNA for the CDR3 is TGCGCCAGCAGTGAGAGCTGGAATCAGCCCCAGCATTTT.

J is TRBJ1-1 and V is TRBV3-1 (or the pseudogene TRBV3-2); D is perhaps TRBD1 (5 bases). CDR3 length: 12 residues. The germline gives CDR1 LGHDT, CDR2 YNNKEL (reference sequence). Between the trimmed V and J ends, which lost 1 base and 11 bases, there was a span of 11 bases. In DNA, the CDR3 is TGTGCCAGCAGCCAAGTCGCAGGGTGGGCTTTCTTT. It specifies CASSQVAGWAFF.

This clone has just a few counts. V is TRBV19 and J is TRBJ1-5, with D possibly matching TRBD1 (5 bases). V lost 5 bases to trimming and J lost 4 bases, with 9 bases between them. The CDR3 contains 13 residues. Germline lookup yields CDR1 LNHDA and CDR2 SQIVND (reference sequence). CDR3 bases: TGTGCCAGTAGTCTGACAGAGAATCAGCCCCAGCATTTT. Translating gives CASSLTENQPQHF.

The chain recombines TRBV18 with TRBJ1-3; D remains unclear. V dropped 6 bases and J dropped 7 bases, with 22 bases sitting between them. This CDR3 has 16 residues. Germline loops: CDR1 KGHSH, CDR2 LQKENI. Here the CDR3 DNA reads TGTGCCAGCTCTTCCATCGCCCCACCCCGGGAGAACACCATATATTTT. Residues: CASSSIAPPRENTIYF.

The CDR3 here is CASSLTGSEGTKNIQYF. The DNA for the CDR3 is TGTGCCAGCAGTTTAACGGGTTCGGAGGGAACGAAAAACATTCAGTACTTC. The chain uses TRBV28 and TRBJ2-4; D might be TRBD2 (6 bases). The V gene lost 2 bases and the J gene lost 4 bases, with 18 bases spanning the gap. The CDR3 has 17 amino acids. CDR1 and CDR2 from the germline V gene are MDHEN and SYDVKM.